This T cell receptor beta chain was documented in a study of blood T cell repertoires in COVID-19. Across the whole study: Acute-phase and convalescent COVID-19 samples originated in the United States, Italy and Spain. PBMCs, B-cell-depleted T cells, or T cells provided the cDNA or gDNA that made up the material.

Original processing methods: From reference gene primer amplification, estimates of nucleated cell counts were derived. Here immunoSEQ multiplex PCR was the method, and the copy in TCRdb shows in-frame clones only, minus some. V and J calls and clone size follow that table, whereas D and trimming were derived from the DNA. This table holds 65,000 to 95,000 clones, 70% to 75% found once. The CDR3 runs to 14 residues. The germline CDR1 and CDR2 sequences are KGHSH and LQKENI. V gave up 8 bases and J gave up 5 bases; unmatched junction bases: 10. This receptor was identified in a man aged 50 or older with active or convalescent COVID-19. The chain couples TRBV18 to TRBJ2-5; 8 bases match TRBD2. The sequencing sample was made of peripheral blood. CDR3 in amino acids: CASTLAGTGETQYF. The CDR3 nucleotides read TGTGCCAGCACCTTAGCGGGGACCGGGGAGACCCAGTACTTC.